This TCR beta chain was captured in a study of Graves' ophthalmopathy and Graves' hyperthyroidism. Someone took the PBMCs out of 10 ml of fresh peripheral blood. The germline V gene encodes CDR1 DFQATT and CDR2 SNEGSKA (reference sequence). This CDR3 region has 11 residues. From RNA, the CDR3 regions of TCR beta chains were amplified and sequenced. The first-round RT-PCR employed HTBI primers together with the Qiagen OneStep RT-PCR kit. A multiplex PCR was then performed as the second round. TCRdb passed the multiplex PCR reads through MiXCR, listing each CDR3 protein once. The sample yields about 390,000 distinct CDR3 sequences, approximately 15% seen once. This clonotype appeared a few times. It may be a read error: a sequence one base away is much more abundant.

This TCR came from a young woman with stable Graves' hyperthyroidism. Sequencing used peripheral blood. The V gene is TRBV20-1, the J gene TRBJ2-7, with D perhaps matching TRBD1 (5 bases). Here the CDR3 reads CGAGARYEQYF. The CDR3 coding sequence is TGCGGTGCTGGGGCCCGCTACGAGCAGTACTTC.